Following are 8 T cell receptor beta chains from one sample sequenced in a study of PD-1 blockade in classical Hodgkin lymphoma. Assay: immunoSEQ multiplex PCR; the TCRdb copy retains only in-frame clones and omits some. The sample lists tens of thousands of clones, approximately 78% occurring once. Noted time point: cycle 4 day 1 (C4D1), after more than 5 weeks of nivolumab. Each patient's relapse followed autologous stem cell transplantation, and brentuximab vedotin exposure varied. Magnetic negative selection served to purify CD4+ T cells out of PBMCs that had been thawed. Sequencing was performed on CD4+ T cells from blood, taken before the fourth cycle of nivolumab. These receptors were taken from a human donor with classical Hodgkin lymphoma.

The chain joins TRBV5-1 to TRBJ2-2; D is uncertain. The CDR3 runs 15 residues. V was trimmed by 5 bases and J by 7 bases, leaving 18 bases between them. From germline, CDR1 is SGHRS and CDR2 YFSETQ. In DNA form, the CDR3 reads TGCGCCAGCAGACAAAGAGCTGGGTTCGGCGGGGAGCTGTTTTTT. This sequence encodes CASRQRAGFGGELFF.

As to this clone: An end of the junction does not agree with germline; a read error may underlie this. This chain links TRBV6-5 with TRBJ2-7; 7 nucleotides align to TRBD2. The CDR3 is made up of 15 amino acids. The germline V gene encodes CDR1 MNHEY and CDR2 SVGAGI. The CDR3 loop is CASRGGAGKAYEQHF. In DNA, the CDR3 is TGTGCCAGCAGGGGAGGGGCAGGTAAAGCCTACGAGCAGCACTTC.

The chain uses TRBV28 and TRBJ2-7; D is possibly TRBD1 or TRBD2 (5 bases each). This CDR3 has 15 residues. Trimming took off 8 bases at V and 0 bases at J, with 17 bases between the two ends. Germline V CDR1 and CDR2: MDHEN, SYDVKM. The CDR3 loop reads CASLEMGRISYEQYF. DNA of the CDR3: TGTGCCAGCCTAGAAATGGGACGCATCTCCTACGAGCAGTACTTC.

This chain links TRBV7-9 with TRBJ2-3; D possibly corresponds to TRBD2 (5 bases). Germline V gene lookup returns CDR1 SEHNR and CDR2 FQNEAQ (reference sequence). Trimming removed 4 bases from V and 5 bases from J, with 7 bases in between. CDR3 size: 12 residues. In DNA form, the CDR3 reads TGTGCCAGCAGCTCAGAGGGAGATACGCAGTATTTT. Its translation: CASSSEGDTQYF.

The chain has TRBV27 and TRBJ2-3; the match to TRBD2 covers 11 bases. V was clipped by 5 bases and J by 2 bases; unmatched bases: 6. This CDR3 has 16 amino acids. Germline values: CDR1 MNHEY, CDR2 SMNVEV (reference sequence). CDR3 DNA: TGTGCCAGCAGTCCCCGACTAGCGGGGCACACAGATACGCAGTATTTT. This translates into CASSPRLAGHTDTQYF.

The chain joins TRBV5-1 to TRBJ2-2; the match to TRBD1 covers 10 bases. The CDR3 extends over 17 amino acids. Germline lookup yields CDR1 SGHRS and CDR2 YFSETQ. Germline trimming cut 4 bases from V and 4 bases from J; bases unmatched to any gene: 10. The CDR3 sequence: CASSPRQGAVVTGELFF. For the CDR3, the DNA is TGCGCCAGCAGCCCTAGACAGGGGGCGGTGGTCACCGGGGAGCTGTTTTTT.

The chain has TRBV5-4 and TRBJ2-3, with D possibly called TRBD1 or TRBD2 (5 bases each). V was clipped by 4 bases and J by 4 bases, with 10 bases between them. Germline values: CDR1 SGHNT, CDR2 YYREEE (reference sequence). This CDR3 contains 13 residues. CDR3 amino acids: CASSPRGADTQYF. In nucleotides, the CDR3 is TGTGCCAGCAGCCCCCGGGGCGCAGATACGCAGTATTTT.

J is TRBJ2-7 and V is TRBV6-6, with 9 bases identical to TRBD1. The length of the CDR3 is 14 residues. The V gene end was trimmed by 7 bases and the J gene end by 1 base; junction bases not matched to a gene: 5. CDR1 is MNHNY, CDR2 SVGAGI, per germline (reference sequence). The CDR3 protein is CASTMTGGSYEQYF. In DNA, the CDR3 is TGTGCCAGCACCATGACAGGGGGGTCCTACGAGCAGTACTTC.